The 18 T cell receptor beta chains listed next were all sequenced from one sample in a study of blood T cell repertoires in COVID-19. Generated by immunoSEQ multiplex PCR, the TCRdb table keeps only in-frame clones and is missing some. The sample includes around 94,000 clones, 70% to 90% seen only once; the top ten take about 1.7%. Source material: peripheral blood. The receptor set was obtained from an elderly man with acute or convalescent COVID-19.

J is TRBJ1-5 and V is TRBV7-9; 7 positions match TRBD1. The CDR3 spans 14 residues. The junction had 5 bases not matched to a gene; V was cut back by 5 bases and J by 4 bases. The germline CDR1 and CDR2 sequences are SEHNR and FQNEAQ (reference sequence). The CDR3 protein is CASSTLGQNQPQHF. As DNA, the CDR3 is TGTGCCAGCAGCACCCTGGGACAGAATCAGCCCCAGCATTTT.

CDR3 amino acids: CASSFGGETQYF. The CDR3 bases are TGTGCCAGCAGCTTTGGCGGAGAGACCCAGTACTTC. This rearrangement joins TRBV7-9 to TRBJ2-5; D not resolved. Germline V gene sequence: CDR1 SEHNR, CDR2 FQNEAQ (reference sequence). V lost 3 bases to trimming and J lost 4 bases, with 6 bases between them. There are 12 residues in the CDR3.

J is TRBJ1-2 and V is TRBV5-6; D perhaps matches TRBD1 (6 bases). Germline values: CDR1 SGHDT, CDR2 YYEEEE. This CDR3 has 13 amino acids. V lost 5 bases to trimming and J lost 4 bases, with 12 bases between them. The CDR3 sequence: CASSSGQLYGYTF. CDR3 in DNA: TGTGCCAGCAGTTCCGGACAGCTCTATGGCTACACCTTC. Combining the CDR3 with reference TRBV5-6 and TRBJ1-2 gives the whole variable domain DAGVTQSPTHLIKTRGQQVTLRCSPKSGHDTVSWYQQALGQGPQFIFQYYEEEERQRGNFPDRFSGHQFPNYSSELNVNALLLGDSALYLCASSSGQLYGYTFGSGTRLTVV.

The rearrangement joins TRBV6-5 to TRBJ2-3; D remains unclear. The germline V and J ends were trimmed by 4 bases and 0 bases, with 11 bases remaining between them. This CDR3 contains 15 residues. Germline lookup yields CDR1 MNHEY and CDR2 SVGAGI. This chain's CDR3 is CASSSRKASTDTQYF. The CDR3 bases are TGTGCCAGCAGTTCCAGGAAAGCTAGCACAGATACGCAGTATTTT.

V usage is TRBV9 and J usage is TRBJ2-2; 7 bases match TRBD1. Germline CDR1 is SGDLS and CDR2 is YYNGEE. The V and J ends lost 3 bases and 6 bases, in that order; junction bases with no gene match: 11. This CDR3 has 16 residues. The CDR3 coding sequence is TGTGCCAGCAGCGCAGGTACCGGACAGGTGTCCGGGGAGCTGTTTTTT. This codes for CASSAGTGQVSGELFF.

This clone was counted only a few times. The CDR3, as DNA: TGTGCCACCAGTGATTTGGTCCGGGCGGGAGGCACAGATACGCAGTATTTT. Protein: CATSDLVRAGGTDTQYF. The genes are TRBV24-1 and TRBJ2-3; 7 nucleotides line up with TRBD2. Trimming at V came to 0 bases and at J to 1 base, leaving 6 bases not matched to a gene. The germline gives CDR1 KGHDR, CDR2 SFDVKD. The CDR3 contains 17 residues.

J is TRBJ2-1 and V is TRBV3-1 (or the pseudogene TRBV3-2), with D uncertain. Looked up from germline, CDR1 is LGHDT and CDR2 is YNNKEL (reference sequence). V was shortened by 0 bases and J by 4 bases, with 4 bases between the two germline ends. The CDR3 contains 13 residues. CDR3 region: CASSQDRYNEQFF. CDR3 in DNA: TGTGCCAGCAGCCAAGACCGGTACAATGAGCAGTTCTTC.

This chain joins TRBV9 and TRBJ2-3; 9 bases are a match to TRBD2. Germline CDR1 and CDR2: SGDLS and YYNGEE. The CDR3 covers 16 residues. J lost 6 bases, V lost 0 bases, and 8 bases had no gene match. The CDR3 region has the DNA TGTGCCAGCAGCGTAGCTAGCGGGGACCCGCGGGATACGCAGTATTTT. Residues: CASSVASGDPRDTQYF.

This chain links TRBV5-1 with TRBJ1-6; 8 bases map to TRBD1. V shed 2 bases, J shed 9 bases, and the junction held 4 bases outside the gene matches. Germline-derived CDR1 and CDR2 are SGHRS and YFSETQ. This CDR3 comprises 14 residues. CDR3 nucleotide sequence: TGCGCCAGCAGCTTCGGACAGGGCGGTTCACCCCTCCACTTT. Translating gives CASSFGQGGSPLHF.

The CDR3 region is CATSRYLNQAGEQYF. The CDR3 bases are TGTGCCACCAGCAGATATTTAAACCAGGCGGGCGAGCAGTACTTC. The J gene is TRBJ2-7, the V gene TRBV15; possible D gene TRBD2, 5 bases. The CDR3 runs to 15 residues. CDR1 is LNHNV and CDR2 is YYDKDF in the germline V gene (reference sequence). V shed 2 bases and J shed 6 bases, with 17 bases lying between them.

This clone was found once. The chain employs TRBV6-5 and TRBJ1-2; possible D gene TRBD1, 6 bases. The CDR3 is 15 amino acids. Deletions cut 6 bases from V and 0 bases from J, with 14 bases between. Germline V lookup: CDR1 MNHEY, CDR2 SVGAGI. CDR3 sequence (DNA): TGTGCCAGCAGGGAGGCGGGGGCCTCTAACTATGGCTACACCTTC. Amino acids: CASREAGASNYGYTF.

V gene TRBV10-3 combines with J gene TRBJ1-2; perhaps TRBD1 as D (5 bases). CDR1 is ENHRY and CDR2 is SYGVKD in the germline V gene. The CDR3 loop spans 13 amino acids. Trimming took 10 bases from V and 8 from J, leaving 20 bases between them. CDR3 amino acids: CATIDSTEAGYTF. In nucleotides, the CDR3 is TGTGCCACAATCGACAGCACAGAAGCCGGCTACACCTTC.

This clone has a handful of counts. This sequence joins TRBV28 and TRBJ2-7, with TRBD2 identical over 7 bases. J gave up 3 bases and V 6 bases, and 5 bases lay outside the gene matches. Germline values: CDR1 MDHEN, CDR2 SYDVKM. This CDR3 has 13 residues. The CDR3 DNA is TGTGCCAGCAGGGGAGGGGCTAGCTACGAGCAGTACTTC. As protein: CASRGGASYEQYF. Full variable domain (missing parts from reference TRBV28 and TRBJ2-7): DVKVTQSSRYLVKRTGEKVFLECVQDMDHENMFWYRQDPGLGLRLIYFSYDVKMKEKGDIPEGYSVSREKKERFSLILESASTNQTSMYLCASRGGASYEQYFGPGTRLTVT.

The J gene is TRBJ1-1, the V gene TRBV3-1 (or the pseudogene TRBV3-2); a weak D match, TRBD1 (5 bases). From germline, CDR1 is LGHDT and CDR2 YNNKEL (reference sequence). This CDR3 has 14 residues. V shed 2 bases and J shed 4 bases, with 11 bases lying between them. CDR3 sequence: CASSQSYGGTEAFF. CDR3 nucleotide sequence: TGTGCCAGCAGCCAATCGTACGGGGGCACTGAAGCTTTCTTT.

The chain combines TRBV4-2 with TRBJ2-3, with TRBD2 identical over 10 bases. Germline values: CDR1 LGHNA, CDR2 YNFKEQ. The CDR3 runs to 16 residues. Unmatched junction bases numbered 8, after V lost 4 bases and J lost 4 bases. CDR3 nucleotide sequence: TGTGCCAGCAGCCTCCTCCTAGCGGGAGCGCCAGATACGCAGTATTTT. Protein sequence: CASSLLLAGAPDTQYF.

This sequence joins TRBV5-1 and TRBJ2-3, with 7 bases matching TRBD1. The CDR3 loop spans 13 amino acids. The junction had 5 bases not matched to a gene; V was cut back by 5 bases and J by 5 bases. The V gene's germline CDR1 is SGHRS and CDR2 YFSETQ. Here the CDR3 DNA reads TGCGCCAGCAGGAGGGGGCGCGGAGATACGCAGTATTTT. This sequence encodes CASRRGRGDTQYF.

The chain joins TRBV28 to TRBJ1-5, with TRBD1 as a possible D gene (5 bases). There are 14 residues in the CDR3. The V end lost 2 bases, the J end lost 4 bases, and 9 bases lay between the germline ends. CDR1 is MDHEN, CDR2 SYDVKM, per germline. The CDR3 reads CASSLPGGNQPQHF. The CDR3 nucleotides read TGTGCCAGCAGTTTACCGGGGGGTAATCAGCCCCAGCATTTT.

The V gene is TRBV6-2 or TRBV6-3, the J gene TRBJ1-5; TRBD1 agrees at 10 bases. The CDR3 loop spans 14 amino acids. J lost 4 bases, V lost 6 bases, and 3 bases had no gene match. Germline CDR1 reads MNHEY; CDR2 reads SVGEGT. CDR3 DNA: TGTGCCAGCAGCCTGGGACAGGGGAATCAGCCCCAGCATTTT. Its protein product is CASSLGQGNQPQHF.